In this sample, the clone carrying this T cell receptor beta chain turned up many times. No antigen is known for it. On each TCR cDNA molecule, a unique molecular identifier was present. TCRdb called the 5' RACE reads again in MiXCR, with one record for every CDR3 protein. The repertoire holds under 100,000 distinct CDR3 sequences, under 9% seen once, with 6.9% in the top ten. The data belong to a study of spatial heterogeneity in lung cancer. Study information: Alpha-chain detections were consistently fewer than beta-chain detections among the sequences. Study conclusions and caveats: Blood contained ubiquitous expanded tumor TCRs more at resection than at follow-up.

This sample's time point: sample taken at primary tumor resection. Frozen PBMC, nontumor lung or tumor provided whole RNA, which was sequenced unsorted. Around 68 TRACERx patients with early, untreated non-small cell lung cancer donated samples. Germline CDR1 ENHRY, CDR2 SYGVKD. The CDR3 extends over 13 amino acids. V was cut by 9 bases and J by 5 bases, with 17 bases left in between. The chain uses TRBV10-3 and TRBJ2-7; TRBD1 is a possible D gene (6 bases). The sequences come from PBMCs, collected at surgery. The TCR originated in a male donor with early-stage non-small cell lung cancer. DNA for the CDR3: TGTGCCATTAGCGCCCAGGGGTTCCACGAGCAGTACTTC. Residues: CAISAQGFHEQYF.